The 15 T cell receptor beta chains in this list originate from one sample, sequenced in a study of CD8+CD57+ T cells in acquired aplastic anemia. Those patients picked for sequencing had displayed CD8+CD57+ cell expansion on flow cytometry. TCR beta VDJ and CDR3 profiles were obtained from a genomic DNA template. Each CDR3 protein gets one entry after TCRdb re-called the reads with MiXCR. The sample comprises around 150,000 distinct CDR3 sequences, about 45% of which are singletons, and approximately 3% rests with the top ten. Sequencing was done on a sample of sorted CD4+, CD8+, or CD8+CD57+ T cells (not recorded which) from PBMCs. The receptors here all came from a human donor with aplastic anemia.

The V call is TRBV24-1, the J call TRBJ2-3, with D possibly being TRBD2 (5 bases). V was trimmed by 6 bases and J by 3 bases, leaving 9 bases between them. The CDR3 has 13 residues. Germline loops: CDR1 KGHDR, CDR2 SFDVKD. The CDR3 region has the DNA TGTGCCACCAGTCGAGGGTTGACAGATACGCAGTATTTT. This encodes CATSRGLTDTQYF.

Ten or more counts support this clonotype. The chain joins TRBV5-1 to TRBJ1-4, with D tentatively TRBD1 (5 bases). In germline, CDR1 is SGHRS, CDR2 YFSETQ. V was clipped by 4 bases and J by 3 bases, with 13 bases between them. This CDR3 comprises 15 residues. The CDR3 region has the DNA TGCGCCAGCAGCGAAAGACAGCTTCCTAATGAAAAACTGTTTTTT. Translating it yields CASSERQLPNEKLFF.

Comment on this clonotype: Relative to the germline gene, one junction end is altered; a read error may explain this. The chain joins TRBV20-1 to TRBJ1-1; D is ambiguous. CDR3 size: 17 residues. The germline V gene has CDR1 DFQATT and CDR2 SNEGSKA (reference sequence). The CDR3 reads CSALYQEASPMNTEALF. In DNA form, the CDR3 reads TGCAGCGCCTTATACCAGGAGGCATCTCCTATGAACACTGAAGCCCTCTTT.

This clonotype was counted at least ten times. The chain carries TRBV5-1 and TRBJ2-6, with D tentatively TRBD1 (8 bases). The CDR3 has 17 residues. The V end lost 3 bases, the J end lost 0 bases, and 13 bases lay between the germline ends. The germline V gene encodes CDR1 SGHRS and CDR2 YFSETQ. The CDR3 nucleotides read TGCGCCAGCAGCTGGACAGGGACTACCTCTGGGGCCAACGTCCTGACTTTC. Protein product: CASSWTGTTSGANVLTF.

This clonotype occurred many times. This chain joins TRBV6-1 and TRBJ1-1, with D unresolved. Germline V gene data show CDR1 as MNHNS and CDR2 as SASEGT. The CDR3 spans 14 residues. Trimming stripped 2 bases from V and 4 bases from J, with 11 bases between. The CDR3 reads CASSERPAGTEAFF. The CDR3 DNA follows: TGTGCCAGCAGTGAAAGGCCCGCCGGCACTGAAGCTTTCTTT.

This clonotype was counted many times. The chain carries TRBV6-6 and TRBJ2-1, with 12 nucleotides matching TRBD2. The germline V gene has CDR1 MNHNY and CDR2 SVGAGI (reference sequence). The J segment lost 9 bases and the V segment lost 6 bases, leaving 6 bases of the junction unmatched. The CDR3 has 14 residues. The CDR3 sequence is CASRPKLAGGEQFF. Written as DNA, the CDR3 is TGTGCCAGCAGACCCAAACTAGCGGGAGGTGAGCAGTTCTTC.

This clonotype has a count of ten or more. This chain connects TRBV5-6 to TRBJ2-5, with unresolved D. Germline values: CDR1 SGHDT, CDR2 YYEEEE. V lost 0 bases, J lost 0 bases, and 9 bases lay in between. This CDR3 region has 15 residues. In nucleotides, the CDR3 is TGTGCCAGCAGCTTGGGACTCCCGTACCAAGAGACCCAGTACTTC. Translated: CASSLGLPYQETQYF.

This clonotype has ten or more counts. The chain employs TRBV6-1 and TRBJ2-7; possibly TRBD1 for D (6 bases). The CDR3 is 15 residues long. From germline, CDR1 is MNHNS and CDR2 SASEGT. V was shortened by 9 bases and J by 0 bases, with 18 bases between the two germline ends. The CDR3 spells CASQRPGASSYEQYF. The CDR3 nucleotides read TGTGCCAGTCAAAGGCCAGGGGCCTCCTCCTACGAGCAGTACTTC.

This rearrangement joins TRBV29-1 to TRBJ2-3; 9 bases line up with TRBD2. CDR1 is SQVTM, CDR2 ANQGSEA, per germline. Trimming at V came to 0 bases and at J to 11 bases, leaving 12 bases not matched to a gene. CDR3 length equals 15 residues. The CDR3 coding sequence is TGCAGCGTTGAAGATATTGCGGGAGGGCCCAATGAGCAGTATTTT. It is translated as CSVEDIAGGPNEQYF.

This clonotype was observed many times. The chain couples TRBV7-8 to TRBJ1-4; maybe TRBD1 (6 bases). V lost 5 bases, J lost 8 bases, and 18 bases lay in between. There are 15 residues in the CDR3. The germline CDR1 and CDR2 sequences are SGHVS and FQNEAQ. The CDR3 bases are TGTGCCAGCAGCGCTTACAGGGCACCGGGGGAAAAACTGTTTTTT. Translated, it gives CASSAYRAPGEKLFF.

Notes on this clonotype: One end of the junction is discordant with germline, which a read error may explain. The chain recombines TRBV9 with TRBJ2-5; weak D call: TRBD2 (5 bases). CDR1 SGDLS and CDR2 YYNGEE come from the germline V gene. The CDR3 sequence is 15 residues long. As DNA, the CDR3 is TGTGCCGGCAGCGTAAGCGGCGGAGCCCAAGAGACCCAGTACTTC. Translated: CAGSVSGGAQETQYF.

CDR3 DNA: TGTGCCAGTAGTTTAGGGAGAAGAACCGGGGAGCTGTTTTTT. Encoded protein: CASSLGRRTGELFF. The chain employs TRBV19 and TRBJ2-2, with D maybe TRBD2 (5 bases). The germline V gene encodes CDR1 LNHDA and CDR2 SQIVND (reference sequence). This CDR3 is built from 14 residues. Deletions cut 5 bases from V and 5 bases from J, with 12 bases between.

The table lists this clonotype with a few counts. The chain couples TRBV15 to TRBJ1-6; perhaps TRBD1 as D (6 bases). Germline V gene sequence: CDR1 LNHNV, CDR2 YYDKDF (reference sequence). The germline V and J ends were trimmed by 0 bases and 6 bases, with 9 bases remaining between them. The CDR3 extends over 15 amino acids. The DNA of the CDR3 is TGTGCCACCAGCAGAGAGGCAGGGGCTAATTCACCCCTCCACTTT. Its protein product is CATSREAGANSPLHF.

The CDR3 DNA reads TGCGCCAGCAGTGAATCGGCGTTCTATAATTCACCCCTCCACTTT. Its protein product is CASSESAFYNSPLHF. The chain employs TRBV5-1 and TRBJ1-6; no firm D call. This CDR3 comprises 15 residues. The V and J ends lost 5 bases and 3 bases respectively, with 12 bases between them. Germline V gene sequence: CDR1 SGHRS, CDR2 YFSETQ.

The chain joins TRBV24-1 to TRBJ2-1; 9 nucleotides align to TRBD1. V gave up 10 bases and J gave up 3 bases; unmatched junction bases: 6. Germline V gene lookup returns CDR1 KGHDR and CDR2 SFDVKD. The CDR3 sequence is 14 residues long. The DNA for the CDR3 is TGTGCCACTCAACAGGGGGCTGGCTACAATGAGCAGTTCTTC. Amino acids: CATQQGAGYNEQFF.